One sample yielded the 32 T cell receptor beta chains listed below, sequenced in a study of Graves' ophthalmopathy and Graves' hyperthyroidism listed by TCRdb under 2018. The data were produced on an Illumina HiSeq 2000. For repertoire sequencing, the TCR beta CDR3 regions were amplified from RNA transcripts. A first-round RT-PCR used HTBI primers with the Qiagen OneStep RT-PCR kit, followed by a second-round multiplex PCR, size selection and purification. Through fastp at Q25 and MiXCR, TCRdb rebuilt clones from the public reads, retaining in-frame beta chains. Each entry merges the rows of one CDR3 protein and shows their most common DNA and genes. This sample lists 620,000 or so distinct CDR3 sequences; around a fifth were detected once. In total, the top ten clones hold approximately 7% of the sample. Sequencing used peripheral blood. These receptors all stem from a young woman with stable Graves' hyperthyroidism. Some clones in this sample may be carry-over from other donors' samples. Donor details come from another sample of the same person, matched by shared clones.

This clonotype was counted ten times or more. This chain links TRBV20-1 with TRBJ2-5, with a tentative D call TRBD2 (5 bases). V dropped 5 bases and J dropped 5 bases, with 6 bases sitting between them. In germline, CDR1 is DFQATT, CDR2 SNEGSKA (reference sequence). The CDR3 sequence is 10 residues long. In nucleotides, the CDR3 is TGCAGTGCTTGGGAGGAGACCCAGTACTTC. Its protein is CSAWEETQYF.

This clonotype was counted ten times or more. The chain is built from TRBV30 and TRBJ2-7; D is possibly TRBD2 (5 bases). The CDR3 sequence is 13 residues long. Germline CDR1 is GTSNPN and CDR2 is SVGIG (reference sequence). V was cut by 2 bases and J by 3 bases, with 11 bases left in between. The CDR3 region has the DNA TGTGCCTGGAGTCGGGGTATAGTCTACGAGCAGTACTTC. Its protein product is CAWSRGIVYEQYF. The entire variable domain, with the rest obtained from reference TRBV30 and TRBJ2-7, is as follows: SQTIHQWPATLVQPVGSPLSLECTVEGTSNPNLYWYRQAAGRGLQLLFYSVGIGQISSEVPQNLSASRPQDRQFILSSKKLLLSDSGFYLCAWSRGIVYEQYFGPGTRLTVT.

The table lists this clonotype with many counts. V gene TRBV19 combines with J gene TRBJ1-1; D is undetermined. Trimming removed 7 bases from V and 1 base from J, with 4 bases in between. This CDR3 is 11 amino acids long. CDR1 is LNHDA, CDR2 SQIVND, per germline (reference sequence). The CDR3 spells CASTANTEAFF. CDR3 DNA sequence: TGTGCCAGTACAGCGAACACTGAAGCTTTCTTT.

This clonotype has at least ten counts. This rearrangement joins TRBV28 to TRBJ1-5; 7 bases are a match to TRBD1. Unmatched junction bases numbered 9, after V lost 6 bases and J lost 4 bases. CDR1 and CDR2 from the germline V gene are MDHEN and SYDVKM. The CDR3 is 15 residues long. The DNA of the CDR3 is TGTGCCAGCAGCCCAGGGACAGACCTAAATCAGCCCCAGCATTTT. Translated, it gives CASSPGTDLNQPQHF.

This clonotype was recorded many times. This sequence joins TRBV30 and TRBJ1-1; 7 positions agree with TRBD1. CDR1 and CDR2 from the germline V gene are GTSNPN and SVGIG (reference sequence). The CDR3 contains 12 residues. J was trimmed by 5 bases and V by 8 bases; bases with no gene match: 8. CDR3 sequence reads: CALDRAGTEAFF. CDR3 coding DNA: TGTGCCCTTGACAGGGCAGGGACTGAAGCTTTCTTT.

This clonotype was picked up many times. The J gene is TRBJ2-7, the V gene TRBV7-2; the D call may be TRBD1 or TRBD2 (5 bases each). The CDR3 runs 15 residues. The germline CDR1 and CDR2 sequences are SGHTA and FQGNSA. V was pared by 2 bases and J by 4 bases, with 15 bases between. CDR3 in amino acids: CASSLIGTAEYEQYF. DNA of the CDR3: TGTGCCAGCAGCTTAATCGGGACGGCGGAGTACGAGCAGTACTTC.

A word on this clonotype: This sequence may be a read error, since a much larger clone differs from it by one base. The CDR3 DNA sequence: TGCGACAGCAGCCCATCGACAGGGGCCTACGAGCAGTACTTC. The encoded protein is CDSSPSTGAYEQYF. The V gene is TRBV5-1, the J gene TRBJ2-7; 8 bases fit TRBD1. The germline V gene encodes CDR1 SGHRS and CDR2 YFSETQ. This CDR3 is 14 amino acids long.

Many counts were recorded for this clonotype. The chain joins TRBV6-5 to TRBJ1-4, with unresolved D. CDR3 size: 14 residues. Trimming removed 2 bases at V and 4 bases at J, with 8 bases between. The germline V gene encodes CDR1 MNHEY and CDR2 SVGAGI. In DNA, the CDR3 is TGTGCCAGCAGTTACCCCGAGCGTAATGAAAAACTGTTTTTT. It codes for CASSYPERNEKLFF.

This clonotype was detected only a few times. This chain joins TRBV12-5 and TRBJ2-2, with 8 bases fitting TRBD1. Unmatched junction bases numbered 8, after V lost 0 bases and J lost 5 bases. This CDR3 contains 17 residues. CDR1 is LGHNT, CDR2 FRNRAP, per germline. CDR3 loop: CASGLVISRGLTGELFF. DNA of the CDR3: TGTGCTAGTGGTTTGGTTATTTCCAGGGGGCTGACCGGGGAGCTGTTTTTT.

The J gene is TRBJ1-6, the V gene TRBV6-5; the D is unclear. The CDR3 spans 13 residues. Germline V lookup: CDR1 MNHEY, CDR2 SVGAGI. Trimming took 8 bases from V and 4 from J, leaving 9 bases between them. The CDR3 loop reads CASAGLYNSPLHF. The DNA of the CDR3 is TGTGCCAGCGCCGGGTTATATAATTCACCCCTCCACTTT.

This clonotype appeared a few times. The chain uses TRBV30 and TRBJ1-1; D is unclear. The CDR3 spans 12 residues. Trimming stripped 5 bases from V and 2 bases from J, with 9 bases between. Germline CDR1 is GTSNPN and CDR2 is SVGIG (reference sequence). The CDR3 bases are TGTGCCTGGTTACGGAGAAACACTGAAGCTTTCTTT. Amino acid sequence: CAWLRRNTEAFF.

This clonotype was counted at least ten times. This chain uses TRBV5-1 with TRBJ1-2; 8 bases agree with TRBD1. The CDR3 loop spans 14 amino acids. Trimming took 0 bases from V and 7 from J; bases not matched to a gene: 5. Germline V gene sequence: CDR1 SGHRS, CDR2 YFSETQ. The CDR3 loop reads CASSLDQGAFGYTF. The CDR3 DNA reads TGCGCCAGCAGCTTGGATCAGGGGGCATTTGGCTACACCTTC.

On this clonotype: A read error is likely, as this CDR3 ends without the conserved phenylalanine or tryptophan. The chain's CDR3 is CASSFRTDIETTEAFV. In DNA, the CDR3 is TGCGCCAGCAGCTTCAGGACGGATATAGAGACCACTGAAGCTTTCGTT. The V gene is TRBV5-1, the J gene TRBJ1-1; D call uncertain. Germline CDR1 SGHRS, CDR2 YFSETQ. V lost 2 bases and J lost 4, with 18 bases in between. The CDR3 contains 16 residues.

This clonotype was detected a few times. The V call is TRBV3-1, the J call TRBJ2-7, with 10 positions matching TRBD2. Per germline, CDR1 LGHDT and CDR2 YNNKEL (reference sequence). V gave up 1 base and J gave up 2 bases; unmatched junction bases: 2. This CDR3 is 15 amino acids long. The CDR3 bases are TGTGCCAGCAGCCAAGTGAGCGGGGGGGCCTACGAGCAGTACTTC. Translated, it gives CASSQVSGGAYEQYF.

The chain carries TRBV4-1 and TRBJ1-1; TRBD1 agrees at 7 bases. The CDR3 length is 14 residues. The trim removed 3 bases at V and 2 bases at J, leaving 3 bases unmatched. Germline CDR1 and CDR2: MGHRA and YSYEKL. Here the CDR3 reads CASSHQGDNTEAFF. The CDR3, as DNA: TGCGCCAGCAGCCATCAGGGGGATAACACTGAAGCTTTCTTT.

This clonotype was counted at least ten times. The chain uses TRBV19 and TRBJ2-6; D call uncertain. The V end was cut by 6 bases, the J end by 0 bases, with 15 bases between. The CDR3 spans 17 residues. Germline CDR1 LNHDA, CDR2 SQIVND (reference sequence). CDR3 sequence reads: CASRDPLRNSGANVLTF. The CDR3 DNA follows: TGTGCCAGTAGAGACCCGCTAAGGAACTCTGGGGCCAACGTCCTGACTTTC. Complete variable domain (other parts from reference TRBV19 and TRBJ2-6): DGGITQSPKYLFRKEGQNVTLSCEQNLNHDAMYWYRQDPGQGLRLIYYSQIVNDFQKGDIAEGYSVSREKKESFPLTVTSAQKNPTAFYLCASRDPLRNSGANVLTFGAGSRLTVL.

In DNA form, the CDR3 reads TGTGCCAGCAGCTTGCCGCGGGGCAGGGGGTACTACGAGCAGTACTTC. Amino acid sequence: CASSLPRGRGYYEQYF. The rearrangement links TRBV7-8 to TRBJ2-7, with D perhaps TRBD1 (7 bases). V lost 3 bases and J lost 3, with 18 bases in between. This CDR3 has 16 residues. Per germline, CDR1 SGHVS and CDR2 FQNEAQ.

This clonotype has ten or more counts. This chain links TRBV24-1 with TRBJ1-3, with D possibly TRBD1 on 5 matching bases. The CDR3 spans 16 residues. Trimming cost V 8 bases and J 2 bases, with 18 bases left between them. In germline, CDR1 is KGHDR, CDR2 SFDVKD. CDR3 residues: CATTPEDTSTGNTIYF. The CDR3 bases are TGTGCCACCACTCCCGAGGACACCTCTACTGGAAACACCATATATTTT.

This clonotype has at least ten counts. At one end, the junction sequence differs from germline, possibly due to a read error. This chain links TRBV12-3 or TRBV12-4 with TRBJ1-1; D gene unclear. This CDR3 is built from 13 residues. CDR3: CARDATVKTEAFF. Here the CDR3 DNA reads TGTGCCAGAGATGCCACCGTGAAGACTGAAGCTTTCTTT.

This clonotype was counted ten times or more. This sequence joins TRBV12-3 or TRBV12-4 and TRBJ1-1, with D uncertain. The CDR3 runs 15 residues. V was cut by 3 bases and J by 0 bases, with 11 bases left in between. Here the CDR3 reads CASSFRAVMNTEAFF. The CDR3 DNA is TGTGCCAGCAGTTTCCGGGCGGTCATGAACACTGAAGCTTTCTTT.

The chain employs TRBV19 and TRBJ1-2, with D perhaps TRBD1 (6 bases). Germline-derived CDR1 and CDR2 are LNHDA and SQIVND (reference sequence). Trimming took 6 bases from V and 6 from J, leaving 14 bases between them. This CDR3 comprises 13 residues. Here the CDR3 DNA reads TGTGCCAGTAGGGAGCCCGGGGGCGATGGCTACACCTTC. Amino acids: CASREPGGDGYTF.

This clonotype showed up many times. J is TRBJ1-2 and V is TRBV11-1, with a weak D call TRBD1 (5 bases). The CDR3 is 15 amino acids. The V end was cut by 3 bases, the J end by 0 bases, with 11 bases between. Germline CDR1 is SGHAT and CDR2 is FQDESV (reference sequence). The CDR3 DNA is TGTGCCAGCAGCTTCGAGGGGCCCGCTAACTATGGCTACACCTTC. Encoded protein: CASSFEGPANYGYTF.

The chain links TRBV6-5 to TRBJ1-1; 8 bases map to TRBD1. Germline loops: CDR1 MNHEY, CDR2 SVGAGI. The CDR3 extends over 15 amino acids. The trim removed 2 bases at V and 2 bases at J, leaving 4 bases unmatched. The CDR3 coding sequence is TGTGCCAGCAGTTACCAGGGGGCGGATAACACTGAAGCTTTCTTT. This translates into CASSYQGADNTEAFF.

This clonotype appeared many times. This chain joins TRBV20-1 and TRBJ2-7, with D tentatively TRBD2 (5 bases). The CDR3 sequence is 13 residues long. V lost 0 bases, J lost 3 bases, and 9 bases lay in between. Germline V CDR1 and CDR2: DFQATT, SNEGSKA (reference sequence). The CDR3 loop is CSARDSGNYEQYF. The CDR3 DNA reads TGCAGTGCTAGAGATTCGGGAAACTACGAGCAGTACTTC.

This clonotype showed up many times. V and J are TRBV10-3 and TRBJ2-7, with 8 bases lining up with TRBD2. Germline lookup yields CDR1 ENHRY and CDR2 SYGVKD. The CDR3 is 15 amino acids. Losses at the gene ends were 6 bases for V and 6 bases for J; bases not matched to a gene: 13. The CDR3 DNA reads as TGTGCCATCAGAACCCCCGGGGGGGGGACAATCGAGCAGTACTTC. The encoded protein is CAIRTPGGGTIEQYF.

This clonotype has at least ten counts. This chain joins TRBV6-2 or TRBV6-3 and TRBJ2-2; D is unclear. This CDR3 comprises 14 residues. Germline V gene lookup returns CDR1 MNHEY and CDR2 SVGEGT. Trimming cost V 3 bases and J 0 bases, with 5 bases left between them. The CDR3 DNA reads TGTGCCAGCAGTTATCCCGCGAACACCGGGGAGCTGTTTTTT. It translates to CASSYPANTGELFF.

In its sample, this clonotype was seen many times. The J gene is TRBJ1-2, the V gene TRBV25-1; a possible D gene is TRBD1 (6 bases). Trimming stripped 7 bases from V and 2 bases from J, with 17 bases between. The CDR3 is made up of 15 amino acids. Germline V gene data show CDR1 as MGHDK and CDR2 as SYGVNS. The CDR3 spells CASMGGQFANYGYTF. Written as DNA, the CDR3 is TGTGCCAGCATGGGGGGGCAGTTCGCCAACTATGGCTACACCTTC.

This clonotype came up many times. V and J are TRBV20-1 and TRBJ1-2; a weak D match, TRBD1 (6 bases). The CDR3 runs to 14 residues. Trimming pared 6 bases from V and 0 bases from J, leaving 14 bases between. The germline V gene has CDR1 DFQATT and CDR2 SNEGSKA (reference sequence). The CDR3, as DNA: TGCAGTGCGACCCGGACAGTAGCTAACTATGGCTACACCTTC. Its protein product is CSATRTVANYGYTF.

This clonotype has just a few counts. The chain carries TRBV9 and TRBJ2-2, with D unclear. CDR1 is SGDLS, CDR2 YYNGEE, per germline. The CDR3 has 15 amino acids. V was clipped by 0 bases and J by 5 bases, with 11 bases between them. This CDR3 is CASSVGETWTGELFF. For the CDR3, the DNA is TGTGCCAGCAGCGTAGGAGAAACCTGGACCGGGGAGCTGTTTTTT.

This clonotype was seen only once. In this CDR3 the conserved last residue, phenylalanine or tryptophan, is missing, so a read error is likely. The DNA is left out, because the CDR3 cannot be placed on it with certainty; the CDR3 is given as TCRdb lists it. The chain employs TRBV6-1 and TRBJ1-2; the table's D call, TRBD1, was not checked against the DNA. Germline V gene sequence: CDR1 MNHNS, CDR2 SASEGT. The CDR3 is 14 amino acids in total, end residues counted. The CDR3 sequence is CASSQETGTYGFTV.

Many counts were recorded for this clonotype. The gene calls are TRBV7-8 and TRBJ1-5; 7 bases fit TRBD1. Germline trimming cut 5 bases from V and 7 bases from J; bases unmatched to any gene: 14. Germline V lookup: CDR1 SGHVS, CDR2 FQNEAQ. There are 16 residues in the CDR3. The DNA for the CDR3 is TGTGCCAGCAGCCTAGACAGGGCGGCGGGTACACAGCCCCAGCATTTT. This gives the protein CASSLDRAAGTQPQHF.

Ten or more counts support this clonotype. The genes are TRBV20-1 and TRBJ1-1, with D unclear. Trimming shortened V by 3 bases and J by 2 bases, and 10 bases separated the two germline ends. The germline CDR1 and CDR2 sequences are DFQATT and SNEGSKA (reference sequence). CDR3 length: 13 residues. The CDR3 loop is CSARVDLNTEAFF. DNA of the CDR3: TGCAGTGCTAGGGTAGACTTAAACACTGAAGCTTTCTTT.